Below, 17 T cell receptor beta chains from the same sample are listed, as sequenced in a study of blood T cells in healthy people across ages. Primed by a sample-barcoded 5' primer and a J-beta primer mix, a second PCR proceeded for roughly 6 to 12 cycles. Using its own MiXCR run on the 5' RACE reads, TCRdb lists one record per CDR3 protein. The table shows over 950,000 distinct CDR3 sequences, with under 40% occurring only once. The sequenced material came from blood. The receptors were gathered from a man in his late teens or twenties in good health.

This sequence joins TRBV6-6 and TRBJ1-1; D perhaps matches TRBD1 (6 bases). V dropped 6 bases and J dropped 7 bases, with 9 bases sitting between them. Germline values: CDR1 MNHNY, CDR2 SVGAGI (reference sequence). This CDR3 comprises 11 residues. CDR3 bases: TGTGCCAGCAGCGGACAGTATGAAGCTTTCTTT. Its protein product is CASSGQYEAFF.

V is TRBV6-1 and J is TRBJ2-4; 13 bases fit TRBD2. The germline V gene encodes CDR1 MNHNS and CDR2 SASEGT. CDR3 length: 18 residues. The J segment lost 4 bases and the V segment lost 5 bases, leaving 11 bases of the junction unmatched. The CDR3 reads CASSLHSQLAGGKNIQYF. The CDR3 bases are TGTGCCAGCAGTCTCCACTCCCAACTAGCGGGGGGGAAAAACATTCAGTACTTC.

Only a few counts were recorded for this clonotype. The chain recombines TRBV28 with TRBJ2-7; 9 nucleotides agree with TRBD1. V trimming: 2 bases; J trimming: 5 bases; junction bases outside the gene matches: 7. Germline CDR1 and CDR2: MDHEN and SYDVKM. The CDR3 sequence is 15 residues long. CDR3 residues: CASSLTGQGIHEQYF. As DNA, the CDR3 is TGTGCCAGCAGTTTAACGGGACAGGGCATCCACGAGCAGTACTTC.

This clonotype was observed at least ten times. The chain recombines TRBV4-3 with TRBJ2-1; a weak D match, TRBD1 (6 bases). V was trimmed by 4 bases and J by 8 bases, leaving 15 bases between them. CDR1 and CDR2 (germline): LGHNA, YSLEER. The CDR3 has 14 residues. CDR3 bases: TGCGCCAGCAGCCTCAAAAAACAGGGCTATGAGCAGTTCTTC. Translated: CASSLKKQGYEQFF.

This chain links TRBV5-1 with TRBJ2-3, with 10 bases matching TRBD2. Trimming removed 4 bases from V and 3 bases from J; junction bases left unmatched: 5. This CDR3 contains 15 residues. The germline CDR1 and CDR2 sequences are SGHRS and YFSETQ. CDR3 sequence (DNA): TGCGCCAGCAGCATCGATAGCGGGGGGACAGATACGCAGTATTTT. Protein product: CASSIDSGGTDTQYF.

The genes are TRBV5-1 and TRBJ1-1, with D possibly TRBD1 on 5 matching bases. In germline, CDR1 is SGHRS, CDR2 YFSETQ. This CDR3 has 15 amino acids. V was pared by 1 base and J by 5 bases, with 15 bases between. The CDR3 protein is CASSLSGALNTEAFF. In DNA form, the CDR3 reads TGCGCCAGCAGCTTGAGCGGGGCGCTTAATACTGAAGCTTTCTTT.

CDR3 amino acids: CASSSVQGASTDTQYF. DNA for the CDR3: TGTGCCAGCAGCTCCGTCCAGGGGGCTAGCACAGATACGCAGTATTTT. The chain carries TRBV6-6 and TRBJ2-3; 8 nucleotides match TRBD1. V dropped 6 bases and J dropped 0; count of bases not matched to a gene: 8. Germline-derived CDR1 and CDR2 are MNHNY and SVGAGI (reference sequence). The CDR3 is 16 amino acids.

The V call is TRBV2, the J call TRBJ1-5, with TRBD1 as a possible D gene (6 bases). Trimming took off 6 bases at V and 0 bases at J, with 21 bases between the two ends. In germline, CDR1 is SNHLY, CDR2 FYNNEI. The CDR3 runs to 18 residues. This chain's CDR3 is CASSGTDRITYSNQPQHF. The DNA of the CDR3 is TGTGCCAGCAGCGGAACCGACAGGATTACTTATAGCAATCAGCCCCAGCATTTT.

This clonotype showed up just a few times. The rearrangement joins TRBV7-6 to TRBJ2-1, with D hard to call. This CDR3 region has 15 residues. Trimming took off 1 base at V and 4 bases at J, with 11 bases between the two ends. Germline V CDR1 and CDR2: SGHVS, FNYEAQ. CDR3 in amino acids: CASSLGQSLYNEQFF. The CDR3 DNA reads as TGTGCCAGCAGCTTAGGGCAGAGCCTATACAATGAGCAGTTCTTC. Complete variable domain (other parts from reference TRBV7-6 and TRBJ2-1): GAGVSQSPRYKVTKRGQDVALRCDPISGHVSLYWYRQALGQGPEFLTYFNYEAQQDKSGLPNDRFSAERPEGSISTLTIQRTEQRDSAMYRCASSLGQSLYNEQFFGPGTRLTVL.

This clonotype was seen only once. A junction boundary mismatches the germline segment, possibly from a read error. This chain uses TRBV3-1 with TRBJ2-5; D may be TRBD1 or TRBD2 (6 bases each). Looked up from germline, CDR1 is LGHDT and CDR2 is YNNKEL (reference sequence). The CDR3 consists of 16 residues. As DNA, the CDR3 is TGTGCCTGCAGCCAAGATCCAACCGGGGGCCGAGAGACCCAGTACTTC. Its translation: CACSQDPTGGRETQYF.

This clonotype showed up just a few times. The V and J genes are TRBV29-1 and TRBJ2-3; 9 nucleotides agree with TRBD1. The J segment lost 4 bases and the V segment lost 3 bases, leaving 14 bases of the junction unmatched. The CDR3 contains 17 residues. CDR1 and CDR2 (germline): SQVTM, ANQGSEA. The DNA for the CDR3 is TGCAGCGTTGAGTACGCTCCGGGACAGGGTAGGGCAGATACGCAGTATTTT. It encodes CSVEYAPGQGRADTQYF.

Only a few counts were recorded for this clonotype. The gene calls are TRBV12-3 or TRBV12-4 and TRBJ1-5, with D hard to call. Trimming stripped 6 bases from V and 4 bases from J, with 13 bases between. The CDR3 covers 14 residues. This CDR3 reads CASSPDPPNQPQHF. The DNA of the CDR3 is TGTGCCAGCAGCCCGGACCCACCGAATCAGCCCCAGCATTTT.

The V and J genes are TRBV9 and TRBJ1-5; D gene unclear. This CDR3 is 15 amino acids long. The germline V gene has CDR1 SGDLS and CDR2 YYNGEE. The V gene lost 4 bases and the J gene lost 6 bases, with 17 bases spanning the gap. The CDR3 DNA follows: TGTGCCAGCAGCCCCGCGTTCGGGGTCGGTCAGCCCCAGCATTTT. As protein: CASSPAFGVGQPQHF.

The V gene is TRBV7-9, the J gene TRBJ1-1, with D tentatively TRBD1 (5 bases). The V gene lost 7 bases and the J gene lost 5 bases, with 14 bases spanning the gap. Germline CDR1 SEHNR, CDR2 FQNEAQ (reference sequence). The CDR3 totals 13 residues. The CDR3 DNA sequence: TGTGCCAGCACGGGTGGGGGGGTGACTGAAGCTTTCTTT. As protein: CASTGGGVTEAFF.

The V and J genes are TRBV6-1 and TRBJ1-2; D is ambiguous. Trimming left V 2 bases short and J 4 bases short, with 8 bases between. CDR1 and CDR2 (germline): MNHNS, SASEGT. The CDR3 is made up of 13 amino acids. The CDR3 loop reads CASSEQRLYGYTF. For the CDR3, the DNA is TGTGCCAGCAGTGAACAGCGTCTCTATGGCTACACCTTC.

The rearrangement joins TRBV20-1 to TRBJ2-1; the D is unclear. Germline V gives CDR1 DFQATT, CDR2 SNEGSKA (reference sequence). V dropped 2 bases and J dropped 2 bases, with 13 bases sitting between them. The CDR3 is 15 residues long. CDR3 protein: CSARIIGLPYNEQFF. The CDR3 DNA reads TGCAGTGCTAGAATCATCGGCCTCCCCTACAATGAGCAGTTCTTC.

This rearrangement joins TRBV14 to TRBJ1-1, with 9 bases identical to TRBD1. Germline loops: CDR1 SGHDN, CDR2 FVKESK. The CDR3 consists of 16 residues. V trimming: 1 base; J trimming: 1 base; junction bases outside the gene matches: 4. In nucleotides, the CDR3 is TGTGCCAGCAGCCAAGGGACAGGGGCCTGGAACACTGAAGCTTTCTTT. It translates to CASSQGTGAWNTEAFF.